This TCR beta chain stems from a study of control samples from healthy donors and cancer patients. Clones were read by immunoSEQ multiplex PCR, and TCRdb kept only the in-frame ones, dropping some. The sample contains about 150,000 clones, approximately 94% of which appear only once. Per the germline V gene, CDR1 is LGHDT and CDR2 is YNNKEL (reference sequence). There are 16 residues in the CDR3. V lost 2 bases to trimming and J lost 4 bases; unmatched junction nucleotides: 4. The TCR originated in a man aged 35 to 55 in good health. Sequencing input: blood. The chain couples TRBV3-1 (or the pseudogene TRBV3-2) to TRBJ1-6, with 8 bases that match TRBD1. Written as DNA, the CDR3 is TGTGCCAGCAGCCAACCTGGACAGGGATATAATTCACCCCTCCACTTT. Translated: CASSQPGQGYNSPLHF.